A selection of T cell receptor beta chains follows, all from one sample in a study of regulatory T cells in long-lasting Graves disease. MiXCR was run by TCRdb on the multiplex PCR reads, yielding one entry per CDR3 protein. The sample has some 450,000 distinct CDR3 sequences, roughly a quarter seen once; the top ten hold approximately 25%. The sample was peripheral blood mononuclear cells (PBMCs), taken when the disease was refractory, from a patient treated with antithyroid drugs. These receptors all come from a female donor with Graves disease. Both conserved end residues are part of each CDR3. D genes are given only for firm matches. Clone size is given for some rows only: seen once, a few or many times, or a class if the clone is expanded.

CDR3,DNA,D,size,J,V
CASNTGTYNSPLHF,TGTGCCAGCAACACAGGGACTTATAATTCACCCCTCCACTTT,NA,NA,TRBJ1-6,TRBV6-1
CASSLTYGHYEQYF,TGTGCCAGCAGCTTGACATACGGCCACTACGAGCAGTACTTC,NA,NA,TRBJ2-7,TRBV5-6
CSARDWGGGTEAFF,TGCAGTGCTAGAGATTGGGGCGGGGGCACTGAAGCTTTCTTT,NA,NA,TRBJ1-1,TRBV20-1
CASSLWDGYEQYF,TGTGCCAGCAGCTTATGGGACGGTTACGAGCAGTACTTC,NA,NA,TRBJ2-7,TRBV7-9
CASSFGFDTFARDRRNTEAFF,TGTGCCAGCAGTTTTGGTTTCGATACTTTCGCCCGGGACAGACGGAACACTGAAGCTTTCTTT,TRBD1,NA,TRBJ1-1,TRBV28
CASSRVGEGIRGYTF,TGTGCCAGCAGCAGAGTCGGGGAGGGGATTAGAGGCTACACCTTC,NA,many,TRBJ1-2,TRBV6-1
CASKASPYSNQPQHF,TGTGCCAGTAAAGCCAGTCCCTATAGCAATCAGCCCCAGCATTTT,NA,few,TRBJ1-5,TRBV19
CSARDSRVAGAYEQYF,TGCAGTGCTAGAGATTCCAGGGTAGCGGGAGCCTACGAGCAGTACTTC,TRBD2,many,TRBJ2-7,TRBV20-1
CASSLSSGSGANVLTF,TGTGCCAGCAGCTTATCTTCGGGATCTGGGGCCAACGTCCTGACTTTC,NA,few,TRBJ2-6,TRBV7-9
CASSRYLGTGINTEAFF,TGCGCCAGCAGCCGCTATTTAGGGACCGGGATAAACACTGAAGCTTTCTTT,NA,NA,TRBJ1-1,TRBV5-1
CASSLAGDTEAFF,TGTGCCAGCAGTTTAGCAGGGGACACTGAAGCTTTCTTT,NA,NA,TRBJ1-1,TRBV12-3/TRBV12-4
CASWVVDGKAGSNEQFF,TGTGCCAGCTGGGTGGTCGACGGTAAAGCTGGGTCCAATGAGCAGTTCTTC,NA,many,TRBJ2-1,TRBV2
CAWKTNEKLFF,TGTGCCTGGAAAACTAATGAAAAACTGTTTTTT,NA,few,TRBJ1-4,TRBV30
CASKGYQETQYF,TGTGCCAGCAAGGGCTACCAAGAGACCCAGTACTTC,NA,many,TRBJ2-5,TRBV6-1
CSVRSPGQGAVGEQYF,TGCAGCGTTAGAAGTCCGGGACAGGGGGCCGTTGGGGAGCAGTACTTC,TRBD1,few,TRBJ2-7,TRBV29-1
CASSFKYEQYF,TGTGCCAGCAGCTTTAAGTACGAGCAGTACTTC,NA,few,TRBJ2-7,TRBV13
CSARGLADSSYEQYF,TGCAGTGCTAGGGGACTAGCGGATAGCTCCTACGAGCAGTACTTC,TRBD2,NA,TRBJ2-7,TRBV20-1
CASSPIGPGGEKLFF,TGTGCCAGCAGCCCGATCGGGCCAGGTGGGGAAAAACTGTTTTTT,NA,few,TRBJ1-4,TRBV7-2
CSASSTGGGPYEQYF,TGCAGTGCTAGTTCGACAGGGGGAGGGCCCTACGAGCAGTACTTC,TRBD1,NA,TRBJ2-7,TRBV20-1
CASSVRYEQYF,TGTGCCAGCAGTGTCAGGTACGAGCAGTACTTC,NA,many,TRBJ2-7,TRBV28
CASSHGLAGSSGANVLTF,TGTGCCAGCAGCCATGGACTAGCGGGTTCCTCTGGGGCCAACGTCCTGACTTTC,TRBD2,few,TRBJ2-6,TRBV4-2
CASSTRLADNEQFF,TGTGCCAGTAGTACACGACTAGCGGACAATGAGCAGTTCTTC,TRBD2,NA,TRBJ2-1,TRBV19
CASSLTTGNGGNQPQHF,TGTGCCAGCAGCTTAACAACGGGGAATGGTGGCAATCAGCCCCAGCATTTT,NA,NA,TRBJ1-5,TRBV7-2
CSAREVTGHTEAFF,TGCAGTGCTAGAGAAGTGACCGGCCACACTGAAGCTTTCTTT,NA,few,TRBJ1-1,TRBV20-1
CATSDTRQGVGNQPQHF,TGTGCCACCAGTGATACCCGCCAGGGGGTTGGCAATCAGCCCCAGCATTTT,TRBD1,many,TRBJ1-5,TRBV24-1
CASSLTDRVGEQYF,TGTGCCAGCAGCTTAACCGACAGGGTGGGCGAGCAGTACTTC,TRBD1,NA,TRBJ2-7,TRBV7-3
CASSLTFDFGQGSWGSEKLFF,TGTGCCAGCAGCTTAACCTTCGACTTCGGACAGGGGTCCTGGGGAAGTGAAAAACTGTTTTTT,TRBD1,few,TRBJ1-4,TRBV7-9
CASSWSGNQPQHF,TGTGCCAGCAGTTGGAGTGGCAATCAGCCCCAGCATTTT,NA,many,TRBJ1-5,TRBV28
CASRGQEGYEQYF,TGTGCCAGCAGGGGACAGGAAGGCTACGAGCAGTACTTC,TRBD1,few,TRBJ2-7,TRBV3-1
CASSLDGFSLITGELFF,TGCGCCAGCAGCTTGGATGGCTTTAGCCTAATCACCGGGGAGCTGTTTTTT,NA,NA,TRBJ2-2,TRBV5-1
CASSWIGEQYF,TGTGCCAGCAGTTGGATTGGAGAGCAGTACTTC,NA,few,TRBJ2-7,TRBV28
CASSFYRGLSYEQYF,TGTGCCAGCAGCTTCTACAGGGGGTTATCCTACGAGCAGTACTTC,TRBD1,few,TRBJ2-7,TRBV7-9
CASKIGLAGWGGAYNEQFF,TGTGCCAGTAAGATCGGACTAGCGGGTTGGGGTGGAGCCTACAATGAGCAGTTCTTC,TRBD2,few,TRBJ2-1,TRBV19
CASSLNPVMGTQYF,TGTGCCAGCAGTTTAAATCCGGTAATGGGGACCCAGTACTTC,NA,many,TRBJ2-5,TRBV27
CASSPTGLPYNEQFF,TGTGCCAGCAGCCCCACAGGCCTTCCCTACAATGAGCAGTTCTTC,NA,few,TRBJ2-1,TRBV6-2/TRBV6-3
CASSLAHGSDGYTF,TGTGCCAGCAGCTTAGCGCATGGGAGCGATGGCTACACCTTC,NA,few,TRBJ1-2,TRBV7-2
CASRRLGGVGPGELLF,TGTGCCAGCAGACGACTGGGGGGAGTGGGTCCCGGGGAGCTGCTTTTT,NA,NA,TRBJ2-2,TRBV7-2
CSVEWQGYQETQYF,TGCAGCGTTGAATGGCAGGGCTATCAAGAGACCCAGTACTTC,NA,many,TRBJ2-5,TRBV29-1
CASTPGTGISYEQYF,TGTGCCAGTACCCCAGGCACAGGCATCTCCTACGAGCAGTACTTC,NA,NA,TRBJ2-7,TRBV19
CSGGGNTEAFF,TGCAGCGGGGGAGGTAACACTGAAGCTTTCTTT,NA,NA,TRBJ1-1,TRBV29-1
CASSLGGGGNTIYF,TGTGCCAGCAGTTTAGGTGGGGGCGGAAACACCATATATTTT,NA,many,TRBJ1-3,TRBV12-3/TRBV12-4
CASTPGLKSSYEQYF,TGCGCCAGCACTCCGGGACTCAAGAGCTCCTACGAGCAGTACTTC,NA,NA,TRBJ2-7,TRBV5-1
CSARVRQGRDTEAFF,TGCAGTGCTAGAGTCCGACAGGGGAGGGACACTGAAGCTTTCTTT,TRBD1,few,TRBJ1-1,TRBV20-1
CASSMVHRETQYF,TGTGCCAGTAGTATGGTTCATCGGGAGACCCAGTACTTC,NA,NA,TRBJ2-5,TRBV19
CASISRAEAFF,TGTGCCAGCATCTCACGAGCTGAAGCTTTCTTT,NA,many,TRBJ1-1,TRBV6-1
CASTNRLSGTAEQYF,TGTGCCAGCACCAACCGACTGTCCGGGACCGCCGAGCAGTACTTC,NA,NA,TRBJ2-7,TRBV6-2/TRBV6-3
CASSKFGQGADQPQHF,TGTGCCAGTAGCAAATTCGGACAGGGGGCGGATCAGCCCCAGCATTTT,TRBD1,NA,TRBJ1-5,TRBV19
CASGPYAGNYEQYF,TGTGCCAGCGGCCCTTATGCGGGGAACTACGAGCAGTACTTC,NA,few,TRBJ2-7,TRBV3-1
CASSLSQTSGIWKTQYF,TGTGCCAGCAGTTTAAGTCAAACTAGCGGGATTTGGAAGACCCAGTACTTC,TRBD2,many,TRBJ2-5,TRBV12-3/TRBV12-4
CASSQAQYQETQYF,TGTGCCAGCAGCCAAGCGCAGTACCAAGAGACCCAGTACTTC,NA,many,TRBJ2-5,TRBV3-1
CAISATSGSYEQYF,TGTGCCATCAGTGCCACTAGCGGGAGCTACGAGCAGTACTTC,TRBD2,many,TRBJ2-7,TRBV10-3
CASSLRTRTGELFF,TGTGCCAGCAGTTTACGTACTAGAACCGGGGAGCTGTTTTTT,NA,NA,TRBJ2-2,TRBV27
CASSQISAGNEKLFF,TGCGCCAGCAGCCAAATTTCGGCCGGGAATGAAAAACTGTTTTTT,NA,NA,TRBJ1-4,TRBV4-1
CASSPKAGDEQFF,TGTGCCAGCAGTCCCAAAGCGGGCGATGAGCAGTTCTTC,NA,few,TRBJ2-1,TRBV5-6
CSVVQAGNTIYF,TGCAGCGTTGTTCAGGCTGGAAACACCATATATTTT,NA,many,TRBJ1-3,TRBV29-1
CASSPRGTSGSGTDTQYF,TGTGCCAGCAGCCCAAGGGGGACTAGCGGGAGCGGCACAGATACGCAGTATTTT,TRBD2,NA,TRBJ2-3,TRBV7-9
CASSRMGGLSGANVLTF,TGTGCCAGCAGTCGGATGGGCGGGTTGTCCGGGGCCAACGTCCTGACTTTC,NA,many,TRBJ2-6,TRBV12-3/TRBV12-4